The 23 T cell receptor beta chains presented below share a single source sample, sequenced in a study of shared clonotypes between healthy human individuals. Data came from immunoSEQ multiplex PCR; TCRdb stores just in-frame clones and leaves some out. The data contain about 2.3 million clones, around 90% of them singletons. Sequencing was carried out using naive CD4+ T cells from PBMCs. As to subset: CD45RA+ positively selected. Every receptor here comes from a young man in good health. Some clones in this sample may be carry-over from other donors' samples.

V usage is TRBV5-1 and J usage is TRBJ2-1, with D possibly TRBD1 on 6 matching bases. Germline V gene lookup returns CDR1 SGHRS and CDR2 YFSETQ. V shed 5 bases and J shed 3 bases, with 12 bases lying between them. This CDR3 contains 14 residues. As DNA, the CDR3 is TGCGCCAGCAGAACGGACAGCAGCTACAATGAGCAGTTCTTC. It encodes CASRTDSSYNEQFF. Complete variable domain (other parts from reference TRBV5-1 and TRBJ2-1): KAGVTQTPRYLIKTRGQQVTLSCSPISGHRSVSWYQQTPGQGLQFLFEYFSETQRNKGNFPGRFSGRQFSNSRSEMNVSTLELGDSALYLCASRTDSSYNEQFFGPGTRLTVL.

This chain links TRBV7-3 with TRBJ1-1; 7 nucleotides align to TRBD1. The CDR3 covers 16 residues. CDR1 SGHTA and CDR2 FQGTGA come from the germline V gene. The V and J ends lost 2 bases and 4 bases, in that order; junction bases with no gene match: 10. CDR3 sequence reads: CASSLGATGQTTEAFF. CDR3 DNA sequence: TGTGCCAGCAGCTTAGGGGCGACAGGGCAGACCACTGAAGCTTTCTTT.

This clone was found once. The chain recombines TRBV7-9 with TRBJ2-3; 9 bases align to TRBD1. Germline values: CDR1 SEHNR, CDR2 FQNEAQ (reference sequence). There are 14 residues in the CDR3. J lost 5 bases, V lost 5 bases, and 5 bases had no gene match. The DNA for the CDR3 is TGTGCCAGCAGCCGACAGGGGGGAGGAGATACGCAGTATTTT. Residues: CASSRQGGGDTQYF.

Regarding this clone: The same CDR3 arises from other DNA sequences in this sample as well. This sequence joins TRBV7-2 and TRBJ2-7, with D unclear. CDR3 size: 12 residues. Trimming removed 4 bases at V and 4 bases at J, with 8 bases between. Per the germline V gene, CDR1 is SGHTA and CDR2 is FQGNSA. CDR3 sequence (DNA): TGTGCCAGCAGCTCAAGTGGGTACGAGCAGTACTTC. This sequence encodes CASSSSGYEQYF.

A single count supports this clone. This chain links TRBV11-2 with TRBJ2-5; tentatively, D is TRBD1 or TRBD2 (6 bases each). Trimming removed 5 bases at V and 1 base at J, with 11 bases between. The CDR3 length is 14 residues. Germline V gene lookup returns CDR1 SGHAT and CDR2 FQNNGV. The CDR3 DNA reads TGTGCCAGCAGCCACGGGGGCCCCCAAGAGACCCAGTACTTC. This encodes CASSHGGPQETQYF.

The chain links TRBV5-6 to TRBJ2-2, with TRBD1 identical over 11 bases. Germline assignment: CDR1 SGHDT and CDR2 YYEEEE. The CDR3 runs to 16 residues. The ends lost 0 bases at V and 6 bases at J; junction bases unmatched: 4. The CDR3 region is CASSLEGTGGSGELFF. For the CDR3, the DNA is TGTGCCAGCAGCTTGGAAGGGACAGGGGGGTCCGGGGAGCTGTTTTTT.

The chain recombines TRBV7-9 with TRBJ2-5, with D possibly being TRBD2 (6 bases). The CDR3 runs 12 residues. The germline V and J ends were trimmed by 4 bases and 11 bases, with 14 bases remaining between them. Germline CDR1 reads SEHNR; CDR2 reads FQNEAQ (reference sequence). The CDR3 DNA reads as TGTGCCAGCAGCTCATTGCGGGGCTTTCAGTACTTC. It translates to CASSSLRGFQYF.

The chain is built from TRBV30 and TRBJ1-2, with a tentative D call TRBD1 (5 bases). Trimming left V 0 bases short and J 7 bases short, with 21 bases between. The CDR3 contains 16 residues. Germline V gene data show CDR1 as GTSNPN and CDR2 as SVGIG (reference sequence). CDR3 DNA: TGTGCCTGGAGTGTTGTTGGTCGGGGAATGGGGCTTGGCTACACCTTC. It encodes CAWSVVGRGMGLGYTF.

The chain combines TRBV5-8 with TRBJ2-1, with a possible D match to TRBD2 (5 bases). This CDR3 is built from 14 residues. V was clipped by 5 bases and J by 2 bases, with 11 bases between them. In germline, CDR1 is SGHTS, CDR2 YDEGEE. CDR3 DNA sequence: TGTGCCAGCAGACCACCGGGAACCTACAATGAGCAGTTCTTC. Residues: CASRPPGTYNEQFF.

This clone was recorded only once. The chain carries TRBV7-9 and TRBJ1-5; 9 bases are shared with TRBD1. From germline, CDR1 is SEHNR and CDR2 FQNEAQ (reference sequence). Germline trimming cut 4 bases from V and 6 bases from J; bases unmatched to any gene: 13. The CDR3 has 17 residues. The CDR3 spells CASSYEGGTGRGQPQHF. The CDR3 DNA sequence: TGTGCCAGCAGCTACGAAGGCGGGACAGGGAGGGGTCAGCCCCAGCATTTT.

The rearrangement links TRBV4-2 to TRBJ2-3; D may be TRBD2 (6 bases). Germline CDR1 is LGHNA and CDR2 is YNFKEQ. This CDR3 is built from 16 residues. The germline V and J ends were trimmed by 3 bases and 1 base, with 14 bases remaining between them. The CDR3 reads CASSQSGGIGTDTQYF. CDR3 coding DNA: TGTGCCAGCAGCCAGAGCGGCGGGATCGGCACAGATACGCAGTATTTT.

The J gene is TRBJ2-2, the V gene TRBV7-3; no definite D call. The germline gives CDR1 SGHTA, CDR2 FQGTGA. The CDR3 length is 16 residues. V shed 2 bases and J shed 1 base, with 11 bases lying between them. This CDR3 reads CASSLFSYLNTGELFF. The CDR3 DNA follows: TGTGCCAGCAGCTTATTTTCCTACTTGAACACCGGGGAGCTGTTTTTT.

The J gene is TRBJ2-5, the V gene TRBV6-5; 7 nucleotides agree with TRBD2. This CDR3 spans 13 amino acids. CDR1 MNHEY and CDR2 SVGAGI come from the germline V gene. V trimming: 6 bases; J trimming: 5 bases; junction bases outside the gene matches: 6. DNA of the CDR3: TGTGCCAGCAGCTGGGGGGGGAAGGAGACCCAGTACTTC. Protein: CASSWGGKETQYF.

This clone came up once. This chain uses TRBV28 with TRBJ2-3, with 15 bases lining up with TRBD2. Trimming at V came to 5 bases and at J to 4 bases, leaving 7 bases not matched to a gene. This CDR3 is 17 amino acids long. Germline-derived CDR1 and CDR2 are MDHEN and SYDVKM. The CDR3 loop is CASSGGRTSGRADTQYF. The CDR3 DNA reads TGTGCCAGCAGTGGCGGTCGGACTAGCGGGAGGGCAGATACGCAGTATTTT.

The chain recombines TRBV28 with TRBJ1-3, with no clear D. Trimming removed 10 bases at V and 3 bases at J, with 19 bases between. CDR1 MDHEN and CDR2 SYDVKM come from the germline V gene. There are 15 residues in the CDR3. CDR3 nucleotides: TGTGCCACCTCAAGAGGCAGATCGGGTGGAAACACCATATATTTT. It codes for CATSRGRSGGNTIYF.

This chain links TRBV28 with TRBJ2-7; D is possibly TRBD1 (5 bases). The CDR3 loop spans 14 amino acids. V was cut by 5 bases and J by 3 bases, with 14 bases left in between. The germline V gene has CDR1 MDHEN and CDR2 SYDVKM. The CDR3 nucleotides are TGTGCCAGCAGTCTTCGCTCACAGGACTACGAGCAGTACTTC. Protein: CASSLRSQDYEQYF.

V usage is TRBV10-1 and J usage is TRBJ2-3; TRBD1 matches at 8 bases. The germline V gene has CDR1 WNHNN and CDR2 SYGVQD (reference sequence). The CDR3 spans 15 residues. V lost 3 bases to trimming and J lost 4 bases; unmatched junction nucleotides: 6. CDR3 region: CASSERQGAADTQYF. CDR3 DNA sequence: TGCGCCAGCAGTGAACGGCAGGGGGCCGCAGATACGCAGTATTTT.

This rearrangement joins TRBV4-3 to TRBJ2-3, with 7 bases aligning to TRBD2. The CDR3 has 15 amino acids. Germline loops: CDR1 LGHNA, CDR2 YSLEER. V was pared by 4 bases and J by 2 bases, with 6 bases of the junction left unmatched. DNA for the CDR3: TGCGCCAGCAGCCGGGGGAGCGGGAACACAGATACGCAGTATTTT. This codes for CASSRGSGNTDTQYF.

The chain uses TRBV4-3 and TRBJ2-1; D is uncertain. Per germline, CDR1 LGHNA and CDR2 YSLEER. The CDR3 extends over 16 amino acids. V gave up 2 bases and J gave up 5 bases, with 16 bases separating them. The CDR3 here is CASSQLASSVNNEQFF. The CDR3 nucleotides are TGCGCCAGCAGCCAACTCGCTTCCAGCGTCAACAATGAGCAGTTCTTC.

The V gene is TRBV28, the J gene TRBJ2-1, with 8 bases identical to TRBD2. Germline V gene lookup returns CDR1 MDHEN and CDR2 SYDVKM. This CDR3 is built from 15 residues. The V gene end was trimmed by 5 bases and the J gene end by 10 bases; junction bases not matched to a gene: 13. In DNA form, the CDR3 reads TGTGCCAGCAGTAAAATAGCGGGGCGGGCCGCGGAGCAGTTCTTC. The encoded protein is CASSKIAGRAAEQFF.

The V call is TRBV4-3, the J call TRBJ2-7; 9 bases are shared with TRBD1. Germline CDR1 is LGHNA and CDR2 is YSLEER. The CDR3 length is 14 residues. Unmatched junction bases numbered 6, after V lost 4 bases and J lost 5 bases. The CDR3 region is CASSPRTGADEQYF. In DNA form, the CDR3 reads TGCGCCAGCAGCCCAAGGACAGGGGCCGACGAGCAGTACTTC.

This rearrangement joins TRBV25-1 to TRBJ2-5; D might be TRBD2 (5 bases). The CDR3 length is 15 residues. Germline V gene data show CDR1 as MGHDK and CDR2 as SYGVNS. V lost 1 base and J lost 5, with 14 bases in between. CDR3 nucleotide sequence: TGTGCCAGCAGTGAATCTCGGGGAAGCTATGAGACCCAGTACTTC. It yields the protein CASSESRGSYETQYF.

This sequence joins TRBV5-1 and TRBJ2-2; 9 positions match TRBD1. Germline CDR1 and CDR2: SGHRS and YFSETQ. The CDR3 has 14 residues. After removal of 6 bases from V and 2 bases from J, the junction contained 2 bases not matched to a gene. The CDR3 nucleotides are TGCGCCAGCAATACAGGGGGCAACACCGGGGAGCTGTTTTTT. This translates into CASNTGGNTGELFF.